This entry describes one TCR beta chain. No antigen is known for it. The data were produced by immunoSEQ multiplex PCR, yet TCRdb's version contains in-frame clones alone and is incomplete. The sample contains 85,000 to 90,000 clones, almost 90% of which appear only once. The sample belongs to a study of graft-versus-host responses after intestinal transplantation. Study-wide background: The whole recipient group had anti-thymocyte globulin induction followed by tacrolimus and steroids for three to four years. General observations from the study: GvH clones were found in recipient marrow; some appeared first in ileum or blood. Those patients showing graft-donor T cell macrochimerism displayed high graft-versus-host to host-versus-graft clonal ratios in allografts.

Per the germline V gene, CDR1 is SGHAT and CDR2 is FQNNGV. Trimming at V came to 3 bases and at J to 2 bases, leaving 10 bases not matched to a gene. The CDR3 is 17 residues long. This chain connects TRBV11-2 to TRBJ2-7, with 10 bases aligning to TRBD2. This specimen was unstimulated CD4+ T cells sorted from spleen or lymph node cells, taken before intestinal transplant. The clonotype originates from a human donor who received an intestinal transplant. The CDR3 sequence is CASSFTSGALLTYEQYF. CDR3 DNA sequence: TGTGCCAGCAGCTTCACTAGCGGGGCCCTCCTAACCTACGAGCAGTACTTC. Complete variable domain (other parts from reference TRBV11-2 and TRBJ2-7): EAGVAQSPRYKIIEKRQSVAFWCNPISGHATLYWYQQILGQGPKLLIQFQNNGVVDDSQLPKDRFSAERLKGVDSTLKIQPAKLEDSAVYLCASSFTSGALLTYEQYFGPGTRLTVT.